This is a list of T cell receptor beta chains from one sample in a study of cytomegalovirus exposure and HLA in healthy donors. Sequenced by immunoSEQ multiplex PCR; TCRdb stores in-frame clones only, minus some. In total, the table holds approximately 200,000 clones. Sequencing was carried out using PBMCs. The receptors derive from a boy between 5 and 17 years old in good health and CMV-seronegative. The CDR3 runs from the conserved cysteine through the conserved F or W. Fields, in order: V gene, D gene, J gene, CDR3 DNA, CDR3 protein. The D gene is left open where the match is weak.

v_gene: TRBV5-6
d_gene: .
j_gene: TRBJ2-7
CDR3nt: TGTGCCAGCAGCTTCCGACAGGCCTCCTACGAGCAGTACTTC
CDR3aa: CASSFRQASYEQYF

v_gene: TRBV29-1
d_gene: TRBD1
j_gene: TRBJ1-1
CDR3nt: TGCAGCGTTCACCTGCCGGGACAGGCTGAAGCTTTCTTT
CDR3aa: CSVHLPGQAEAFF

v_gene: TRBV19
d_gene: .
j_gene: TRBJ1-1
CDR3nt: TGTGCCAGTAGCATCGAAGCGGGACAAGTAGCTTTCTTT
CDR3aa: CASSIEAGQVAFF

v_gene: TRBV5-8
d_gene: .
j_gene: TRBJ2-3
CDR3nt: TGTGCCAGCAGCTTGAGGCTAGCGAGGACGGGAGATACGCAGTATTTT
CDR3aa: CASSLRLARTGDTQYF

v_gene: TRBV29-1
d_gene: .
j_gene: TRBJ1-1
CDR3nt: TGCAGCGTTGTTGGGCAGCTGAACACTGAAGCTTTCTTT
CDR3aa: CSVVGQLNTEAFF

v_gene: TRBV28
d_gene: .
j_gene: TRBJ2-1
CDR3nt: TGTGCCAGCAGCTCCTTGTCGGATGAGCAGTTCTTC
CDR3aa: CASSSLSDEQFF

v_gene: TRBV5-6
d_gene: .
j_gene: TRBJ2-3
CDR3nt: TGTGCCAGCAGCTCCACTCCCGGGGGAATCACAGATACGCAGTATTTT
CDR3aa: CASSSTPGGITDTQYF

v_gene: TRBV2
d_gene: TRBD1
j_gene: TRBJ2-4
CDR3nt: TGTGCCAGCAGTGAAGCGAGGGGGACAGGATCATTCACGGCAGCCAAAAACATTCAGTACTTC
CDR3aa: CASSEARGTGSFTAAKNIQYF

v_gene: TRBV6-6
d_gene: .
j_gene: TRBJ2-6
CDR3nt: TGTGCCAGCAGTTACGCCCAGTCCGGGGCCAACGTCCTGACTTTC
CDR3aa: CASSYAQSGANVLTF

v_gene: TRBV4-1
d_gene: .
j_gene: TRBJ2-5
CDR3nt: TGCGCCAGCAGCCAAGATGGGCTCGGCAGGGAAGAGACCCAGTACTTC
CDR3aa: CASSQDGLGREETQYF

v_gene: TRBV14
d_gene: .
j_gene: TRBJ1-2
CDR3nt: TGTGCCAGCAGCCGGTCGACAGGCGGCCGGAAAGGCTACACCTTC
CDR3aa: CASSRSTGGRKGYTF

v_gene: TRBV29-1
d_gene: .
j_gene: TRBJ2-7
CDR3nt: TGCAGCGTTGGTAGCAGCCAGGGCTCCTACGAGCAGTACTTC
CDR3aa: CSVGSSQGSYEQYF

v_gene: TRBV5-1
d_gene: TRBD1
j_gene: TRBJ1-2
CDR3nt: TGCGCCAGCAGCCCCGGAGGGGACAGCAAAGGCTACACCTTC
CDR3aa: CASSPGGDSKGYTF

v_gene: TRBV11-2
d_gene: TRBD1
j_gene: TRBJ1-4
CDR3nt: TGTGCCAGCAGCTCGAAGGGCAGGGGGCGGGAAAAACTGTTTTTT
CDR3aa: CASSSKGRGREKLFF

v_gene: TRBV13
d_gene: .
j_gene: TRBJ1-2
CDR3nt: TGTGCCAGCAGCTCACTTTCTACGGGCCAGGGGCAGCACGAGAACTATGGCTACACCTTC
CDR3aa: CASSSLSTGQGQHENYGYTF

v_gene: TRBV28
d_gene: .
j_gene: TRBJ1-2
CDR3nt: TGTGCCAGCGAATATGACAAGGCAGGGATCGGTGGCTACACCTTC
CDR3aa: CASEYDKAGIGGYTF

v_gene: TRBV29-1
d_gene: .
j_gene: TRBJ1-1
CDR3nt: TGCAGCGTCCAAATAGCGGGGAACACTGAAGCTTTCTTT
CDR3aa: CSVQIAGNTEAFF

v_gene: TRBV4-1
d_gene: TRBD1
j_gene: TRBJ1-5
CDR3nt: TGCGCCAGCAGCCAATTAGGGGGCACGGCAGATCAGCCCCAGCATTTT
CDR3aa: CASSQLGGTADQPQHF

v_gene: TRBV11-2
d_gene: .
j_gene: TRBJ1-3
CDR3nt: TGTGCCAGCAGCTTAGCCATAACAGTCGGAAACACCATATATTTT
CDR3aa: CASSLAITVGNTIYF

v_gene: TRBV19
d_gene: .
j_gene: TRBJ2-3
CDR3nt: TGTGCCAGTACCAGGACTACTAGCACAGATACGCAGTATTTT
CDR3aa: CASTRTTSTDTQYF

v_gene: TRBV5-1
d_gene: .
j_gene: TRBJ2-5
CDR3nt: TGCGCCAGCAGCTTCCGAGGAGAACCGCGTCAAGAGACCCAGTACTTC
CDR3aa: CASSFRGEPRQETQYF

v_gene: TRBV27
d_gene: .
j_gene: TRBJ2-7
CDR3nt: TGTGCCAGCAGATACAGCAACTCTCTCTACGAGCAGTACTTC
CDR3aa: CASRYSNSLYEQYF

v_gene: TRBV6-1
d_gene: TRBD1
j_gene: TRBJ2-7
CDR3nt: TGTGCCAGCCGGACAGGGGGCGCGGTTACGTACGAGCAGTACTTC
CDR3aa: CASRTGGAVTYEQYF

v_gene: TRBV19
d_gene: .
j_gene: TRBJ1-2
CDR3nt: TGTGCCAGTAGTATAGTTACAGGCTATGGCTACACCTTC
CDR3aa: CASSIVTGYGYTF

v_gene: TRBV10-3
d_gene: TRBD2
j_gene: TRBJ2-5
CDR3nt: TGTGCCATCAGTGAGTCACTAGCGGGCTACCAAGAGACCCAGTACTTC
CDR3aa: CAISESLAGYQETQYF

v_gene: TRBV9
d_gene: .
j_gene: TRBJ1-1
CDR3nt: TGTGCCAGCAGCGTAGGGGCAGGGTGGGGCACTGAAGCTTTCTTT
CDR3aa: CASSVGAGWGTEAFF

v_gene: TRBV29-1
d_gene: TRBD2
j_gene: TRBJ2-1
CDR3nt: TGCAGCGCCAACCGGGCGGGGCTAGCGGGGGACAATGAGCAGTTCTTC
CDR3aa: CSANRAGLAGDNEQFF

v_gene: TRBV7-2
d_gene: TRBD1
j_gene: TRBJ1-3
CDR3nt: TGTGCCAGCAGCTTAGGGGACAGGGTGGCTGGAAACACCATATATTTT
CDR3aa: CASSLGDRVAGNTIYF

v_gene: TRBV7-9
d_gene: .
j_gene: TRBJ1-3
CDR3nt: TGTGCCAGCAGCTATCAGACAGGACTCGGTGGAAACACCATATATTTT
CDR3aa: CASSYQTGLGGNTIYF

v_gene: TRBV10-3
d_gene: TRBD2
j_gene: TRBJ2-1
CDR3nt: TGTGCCGCCACAGATAGGAGGACTAGCGGGGGGCACACCCCAAAGTTCTTC
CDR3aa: CAATDRRTSGGHTPKFF

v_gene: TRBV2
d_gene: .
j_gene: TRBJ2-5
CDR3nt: TGTGCCAGCAGTGCTTTCCAAGAGACCCAGTACTTC
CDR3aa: CASSAFQETQYF

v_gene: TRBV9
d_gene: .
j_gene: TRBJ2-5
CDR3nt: TGTGCCAGCAGCGGGCGGATCAATATGGGAGAGACCCAGTACTTC
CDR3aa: CASSGRINMGETQYF

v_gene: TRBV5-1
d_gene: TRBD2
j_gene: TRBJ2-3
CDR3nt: TGCGCCAGCAGCTTGGAGAGCGGGGGGGGCACGGATACGCAGTATTTT
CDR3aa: CASSLESGGGTDTQYF

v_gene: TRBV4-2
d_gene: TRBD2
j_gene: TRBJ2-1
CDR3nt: TGTGCCAGCAGCCAATTGTCAGCGGGGGGGCTTTATGAGCAGTTCTTC
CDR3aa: CASSQLSAGGLYEQFF

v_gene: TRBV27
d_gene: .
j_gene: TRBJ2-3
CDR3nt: TGTGCCAGCAAGGGCAGGGAATTGGATACGCAGTATTTT
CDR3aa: CASKGRELDTQYF

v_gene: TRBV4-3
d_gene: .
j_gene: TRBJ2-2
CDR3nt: TGCGCCAGCAGCCAAGATCGAGCCGGGGAGCTGTTTTTT
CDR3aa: CASSQDRAGELFF

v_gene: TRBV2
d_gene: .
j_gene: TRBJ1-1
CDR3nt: TGTGCCAGCGAGGGGACTCGGGTCACTGAAGCTTTCTTT
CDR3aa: CASEGTRVTEAFF

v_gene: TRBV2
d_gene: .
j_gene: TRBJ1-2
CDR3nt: TGTGCCAGCAGTGAAGAGGTGCAGGGTGCACGTGGCTACACCTTC
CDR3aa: CASSEEVQGARGYTF

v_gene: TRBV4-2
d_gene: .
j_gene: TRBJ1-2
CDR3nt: TGTGCCAGCAGCTCGCCCAGGGTACACTATGGCTACACCTTC
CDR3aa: CASSSPRVHYGYTF

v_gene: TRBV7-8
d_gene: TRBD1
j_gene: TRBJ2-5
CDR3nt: TGTGCCAGCAGCTCGCCGGGACAGGAATTAGGCGGGACCCAGTACTTC
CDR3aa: CASSSPGQELGGTQYF

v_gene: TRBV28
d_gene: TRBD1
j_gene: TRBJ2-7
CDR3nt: TGTGCCAGCAGTTTGGGACAGAACTCCTACGAGCAGTACTTC
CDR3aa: CASSLGQNSYEQYF

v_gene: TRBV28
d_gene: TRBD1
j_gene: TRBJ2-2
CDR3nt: TGTGCCAGCAGTTTGTTACAGGGGGCGCCCGGGGAGCTGTTTTTT
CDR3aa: CASSLLQGAPGELFF

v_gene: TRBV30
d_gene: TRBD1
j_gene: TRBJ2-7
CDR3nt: TGTGCCTGGACCCTCGGGACAGGGGACGAGCAGTACTTC
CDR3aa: CAWTLGTGDEQYF

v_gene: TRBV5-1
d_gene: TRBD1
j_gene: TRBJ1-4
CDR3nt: TGCGCCAGCAGCCCGGACAGGGAGGAAGAAAAACTGTTTTTT
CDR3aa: CASSPDREEEKLFF

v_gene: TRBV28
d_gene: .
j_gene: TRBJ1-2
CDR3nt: TGTGCCAGCAGTCGCTATGGCTACACCTTC
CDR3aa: CASSRYGYTF

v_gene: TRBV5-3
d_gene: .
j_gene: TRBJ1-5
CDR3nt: TGTGCCAGAAGCCCACCTGAGGGTTCAAATCAGCCCCAGCATTTT
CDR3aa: CARSPPEGSNQPQHF

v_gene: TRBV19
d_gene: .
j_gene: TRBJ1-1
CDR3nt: TGTGCCAGTAGTATTGGACTGGGGACTGAAGCTTTCTTT
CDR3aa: CASSIGLGTEAFF

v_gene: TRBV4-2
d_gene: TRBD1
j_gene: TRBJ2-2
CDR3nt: TGTGCCAGCAGCCACGGACAGGCCGGGGAGCTGTTTTTT
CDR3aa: CASSHGQAGELFF

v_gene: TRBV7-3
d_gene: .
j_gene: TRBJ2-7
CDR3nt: TGTGCCAGCAGCTTATGGGCAGGGGAGGAGCAGTACTTC
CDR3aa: CASSLWAGEEQYF

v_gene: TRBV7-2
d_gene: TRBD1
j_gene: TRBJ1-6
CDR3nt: TGTGCCAGCAGCTTTTTAGGGGGCCAGTCACCCCTCCACTTT
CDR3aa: CASSFLGGQSPLHF

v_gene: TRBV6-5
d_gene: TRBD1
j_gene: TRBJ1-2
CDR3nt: TGTGCCAGCAGTTTTGGACAGGGTGGCTACACCTTC
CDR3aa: CASSFGQGGYTF